The entry below gives a single TCR beta chain sequence along with its context. Its antigen is as yet unknown. Some clones are missing from TCRdb's copy, which holds only in-frame ones; the method was immunoSEQ multiplex PCR. Among about 64,000 clones listed, approximately 84% were seen once. These data originate in a study of OX40 agonist ivuxolimab in advanced cancers. Looking at the study overall: Patients' therapy was ivuxolimab, an antibody that acts as an agonist of OX40 (CD134). Patients were over 65% male with ages roughly 20 to 85, mean 60. Study observations and caveats: Those patients achieving a partial response at 0.1-3.0 mg/kg showed among the lowest clonal expansion.

Autoimmune disease history or systemic immunosuppression led to patient exclusion. CDR3 length: 13 residues. CDR1 is SGHVS and CDR2 is FNYEAQ in the germline V gene. Between the trimmed V and J ends, which lost 1 base and 4 bases, there was a span of 4 bases. The sample was CD4+ or CD8+ T cells sorted from blood, taken in a trial of the OX40 agonist ivuxolimab. The sequence derives from an adult with an advanced solid tumor such as melanoma, head and neck, liver or kidney cancer. The chain links TRBV7-6 to TRBJ2-2; D is unresolved. CDR3 sequence reads: CASSLGSTGELFF. For the CDR3, the DNA is TGTGCCAGCAGCTTAGGCTCCACCGGGGAGCTGTTTTTT.